This T cell receptor (beta chain) was sequenced for a study of blood T cell repertoires in COVID-19. The protocol was immunoSEQ multiplex PCR, while the TCRdb copy is restricted to in-frame clones and leaves out a portion. The table shows approximately 150,000 clones, with approximately 80% occurring only once. This CDR3 region has 13 residues. V was pared by 5 bases and J by 7 bases, with 11 bases between. The clonotype comes from a woman aged 45-60 years with acute or convalescent COVID-19. The chain carries TRBV12-3 or TRBV12-4 and TRBJ2-2; D remains ambiguous. Sequencing used peripheral blood. CDR3 DNA: TGTGCCAGCAGTGAACACAAAAACGGGGAGCTGTTTTTT. Translating it yields CASSEHKNGELFF.